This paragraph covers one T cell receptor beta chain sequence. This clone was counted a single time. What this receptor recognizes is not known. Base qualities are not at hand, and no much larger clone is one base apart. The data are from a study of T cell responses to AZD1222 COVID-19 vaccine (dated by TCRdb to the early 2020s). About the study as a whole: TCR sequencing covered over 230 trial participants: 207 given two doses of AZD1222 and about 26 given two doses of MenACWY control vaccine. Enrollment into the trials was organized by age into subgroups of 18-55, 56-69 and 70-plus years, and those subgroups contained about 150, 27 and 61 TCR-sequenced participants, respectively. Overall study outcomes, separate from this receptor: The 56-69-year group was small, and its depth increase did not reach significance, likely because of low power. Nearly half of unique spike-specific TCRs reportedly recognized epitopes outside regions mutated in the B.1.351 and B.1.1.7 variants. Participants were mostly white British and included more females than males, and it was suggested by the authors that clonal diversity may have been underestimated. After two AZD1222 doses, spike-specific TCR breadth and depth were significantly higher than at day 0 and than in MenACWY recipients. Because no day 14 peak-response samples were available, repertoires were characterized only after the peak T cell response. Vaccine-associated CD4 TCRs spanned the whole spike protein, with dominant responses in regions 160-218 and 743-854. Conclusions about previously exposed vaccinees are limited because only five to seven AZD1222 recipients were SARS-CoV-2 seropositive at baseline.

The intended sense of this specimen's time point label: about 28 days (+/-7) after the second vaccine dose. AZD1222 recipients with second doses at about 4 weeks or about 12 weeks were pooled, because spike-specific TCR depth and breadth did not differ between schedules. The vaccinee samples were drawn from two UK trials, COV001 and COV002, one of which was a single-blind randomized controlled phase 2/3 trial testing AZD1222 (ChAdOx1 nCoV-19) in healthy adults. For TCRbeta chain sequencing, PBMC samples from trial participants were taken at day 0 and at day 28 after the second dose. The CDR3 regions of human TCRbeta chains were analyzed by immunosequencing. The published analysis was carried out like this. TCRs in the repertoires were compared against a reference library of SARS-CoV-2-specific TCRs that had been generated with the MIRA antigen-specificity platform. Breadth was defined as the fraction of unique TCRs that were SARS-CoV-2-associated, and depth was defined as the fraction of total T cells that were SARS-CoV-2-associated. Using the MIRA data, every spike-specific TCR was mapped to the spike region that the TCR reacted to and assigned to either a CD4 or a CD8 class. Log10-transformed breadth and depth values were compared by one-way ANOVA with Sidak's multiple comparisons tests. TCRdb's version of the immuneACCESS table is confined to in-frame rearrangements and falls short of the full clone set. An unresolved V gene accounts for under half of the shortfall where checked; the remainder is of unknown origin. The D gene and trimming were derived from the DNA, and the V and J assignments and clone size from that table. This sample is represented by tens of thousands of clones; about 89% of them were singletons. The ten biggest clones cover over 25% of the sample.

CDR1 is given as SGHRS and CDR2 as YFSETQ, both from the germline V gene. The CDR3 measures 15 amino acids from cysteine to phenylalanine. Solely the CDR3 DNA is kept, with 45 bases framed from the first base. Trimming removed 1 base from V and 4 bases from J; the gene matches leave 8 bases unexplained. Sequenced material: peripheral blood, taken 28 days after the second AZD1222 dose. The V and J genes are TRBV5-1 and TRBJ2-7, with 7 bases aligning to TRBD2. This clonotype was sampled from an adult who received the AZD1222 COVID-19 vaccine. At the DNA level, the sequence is TGCGCCAGCAGCTTGCGGGCGGGAGCTGAGTACGAGCAGTACTTC. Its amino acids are CASSLRAGAEYEQYF.